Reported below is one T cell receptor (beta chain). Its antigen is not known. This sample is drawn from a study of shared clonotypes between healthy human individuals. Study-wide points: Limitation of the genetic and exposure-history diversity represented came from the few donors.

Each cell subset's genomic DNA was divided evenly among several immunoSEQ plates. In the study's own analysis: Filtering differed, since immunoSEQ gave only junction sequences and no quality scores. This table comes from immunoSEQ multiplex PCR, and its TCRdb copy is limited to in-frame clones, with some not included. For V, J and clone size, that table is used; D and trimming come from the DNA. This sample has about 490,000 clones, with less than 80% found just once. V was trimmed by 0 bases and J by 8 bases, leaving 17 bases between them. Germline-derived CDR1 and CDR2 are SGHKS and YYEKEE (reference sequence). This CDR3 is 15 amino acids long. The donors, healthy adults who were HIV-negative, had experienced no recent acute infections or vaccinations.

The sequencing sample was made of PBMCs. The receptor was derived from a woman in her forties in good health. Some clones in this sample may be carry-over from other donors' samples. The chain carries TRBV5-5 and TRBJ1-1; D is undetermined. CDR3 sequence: CASSLATDPRAEAFF. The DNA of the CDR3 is TGTGCCAGCAGCTTGGCCACCGACCCGCGAGCCGAAGCTTTCTTT. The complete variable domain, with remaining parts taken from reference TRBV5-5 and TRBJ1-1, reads DAGVTQSPTHLIKTRGQQVTLRCSPISGHKSVSWYQQVLGQGPQFIFQYYEKEERGRGNFPDRFSARQFPNYSSELNVNALLLGDSALYLCASSLATDPRAEAFFGQGTRLTVV.